One and the same sample provided the 29 T cell receptor beta chains below, sequenced in a study of T cell repertoires in cytomegalovirus infection. TCRdb reprocessed the reads with MiXCR, giving one entry per CDR3 protein. Here the sample spans 650,000 to 900,000 distinct CDR3 sequences, 30% to 35% being singletons. Their antigens are not known. The sample consisted of cultured CD8+ T cells from PBMCs, taken from culture after CMV antigen stimulation. Receptors were obtained from a human donor in good health (CMV status not recorded). Some clones in this sample may be carry-over from other donors' samples.

The chain is built from TRBV2 and TRBJ1-6, with D uncertain. V shed 7 bases and J shed 11 bases, with 12 bases lying between them. This CDR3 spans 12 amino acids. Germline values: CDR1 SNHLY, CDR2 FYNNEI. CDR3 sequence (DNA): TGTGCCAGCATGGGTCCCCGTACACCCCTCCACTTT. It codes for CASMGPRTPLHF.

The chain employs TRBV10-3 and TRBJ1-1; weak D call: TRBD1 (5 bases). The CDR3 is 15 residues long. Trimming took off 3 bases at V and 2 bases at J, with 13 bases between the two ends. CDR1 ENHRY and CDR2 SYGVKD come from the germline V gene. The CDR3 here is CAISDWGPENTEAFF. For the CDR3, the DNA is TGTGCCATCAGTGATTGGGGCCCGGAAAACACTGAAGCTTTCTTT.

CDR3 protein: CAISESMLGLDGYTF. For the CDR3, the DNA is TGTGCCATCAGTGAGTCAATGCTTGGGTTAGATGGCTACACCTTC. The chain couples TRBV10-3 to TRBJ1-2; D ambiguous. The CDR3 spans 15 residues. From germline, CDR1 is ENHRY and CDR2 SYGVKD. V lost 0 bases, J lost 6 bases, and 14 bases lay in between.

This clonotype has only a few counts. The chain recombines TRBV6-6 with TRBJ1-3; a weak D match, TRBD1 (6 bases). Trimming left V 5 bases short and J 3 bases short, with 14 bases between. Germline CDR1 is MNHNY and CDR2 is SVGAGI (reference sequence). The CDR3 has 15 residues. The CDR3 loop is CASSIDRSNGNTIYF. The CDR3 nucleotides are TGTGCCAGCAGTATTGACAGGTCAAATGGAAACACCATATATTTT.

This clonotype was recorded once. V and J are TRBV27 and TRBJ2-7; D not resolved. Germline V lookup: CDR1 MNHEY, CDR2 SMNVEV (reference sequence). This CDR3 region has 13 residues. V was shortened by 4 bases and J by 3 bases, with 10 bases between the two germline ends. The CDR3 bases are TGTGCCAGCAGTTATGGTCAGTTCTACGAGCAGTACTTC. This translates into CASSYGQFYEQYF.

The chain combines TRBV12-3 or TRBV12-4 with TRBJ1-4; no clear D. CDR3 length equals 16 residues. V was cut by 1 base and J by 6 bases, with 15 bases left in between. CDR3 sequence: CASSLVGLGIDEKLFF. The CDR3 DNA sequence: TGTGCCAGCAGTTTAGTCGGACTTGGGATTGATGAAAAACTGTTTTTT.

This clonotype was seen more than once but under ten times. Here the CDR3 reads CASSYRRGLVRLKPLSTDTQYF. DNA for the CDR3: TGTGCCAGCAGTTACCGCCGGGGCCTGGTGAGGTTAAAGCCCCTTAGCACAGATACGCAGTATTTT. This chain links TRBV6-5 with TRBJ2-3; perhaps D is TRBD1 or TRBD2 (5 bases each). Germline CDR1 reads MNHEY; CDR2 reads SVGAGI. V dropped 2 bases and J dropped 0 bases, with 30 bases sitting between them. CDR3 length: 22 amino acids.

This clonotype was seen a few times. This sequence joins TRBV5-4 and TRBJ2-3; 10 nucleotides match TRBD2. J lost 6 bases, V lost 2 bases, and 6 bases had no gene match. Germline CDR1 reads SGHNT; CDR2 reads YYREEE (reference sequence). CDR3 length: 15 residues. CDR3 sequence reads: CASSLAGGDWDTQYF. The CDR3 DNA is TGTGCCAGCAGCTTAGCGGGGGGGGATTGGGATACGCAGTATTTT.

This rearrangement joins TRBV29-1 to TRBJ2-1; TRBD2 aligns across 7 bases. The germline V gene encodes CDR1 SQVTM and CDR2 ANQGSEA. This CDR3 contains 14 residues. V shed 4 bases and J 1 base; nucleotides not matched to a gene: 4. The CDR3 nucleotides read TGCAGCGTTGGGTGGGGGGGATCCTACAATGAGCAGTTCTTC. Its protein product is CSVGWGGSYNEQFF.

V and J are TRBV7-9 and TRBJ2-2, with a tentative D call TRBD2 (5 bases). The CDR3 runs to 17 residues. Trimming stripped 5 bases from V and 1 base from J, with 17 bases between. Germline V gene lookup returns CDR1 SEHNR and CDR2 FQNEAQ (reference sequence). CDR3 in DNA: TGTGCCAGCAGCCCTCCCGGGCTAGCCGAGAACACCGGGGAGCTGTTTTTT. It is translated as CASSPPGLAENTGELFF.

The V gene is TRBV5-5, the J gene TRBJ2-1; D could derive from TRBD1 or TRBD2 (5 bases each). CDR3 length: 14 amino acids. Germline V lookup: CDR1 SGHKS, CDR2 YYEKEE (reference sequence). Trimming cost V 4 bases and J 8 bases, with 16 bases left between them. The CDR3 sequence: CASSGGRAMDEQFF. The DNA of the CDR3 is TGTGCCAGCAGCGGAGGCAGGGCAATGGATGAGCAGTTCTTC.

This sequence joins TRBV10-3 and TRBJ2-7; possibly TRBD1 for D (6 bases). In germline, CDR1 is ENHRY, CDR2 SYGVKD. Trimming took 4 bases from V and 2 from J, leaving 15 bases between them. The length of the CDR3 is 15 residues. The DNA of the CDR3 is TGTGCCATCAGTGCCGGGACACGCGTCGCCTACGAGCAGTACGTC. Encoded protein: CAISAGTRVAYEQYV.

The V and J genes are TRBV27 and TRBJ1-1; D might be TRBD1 (6 bases). CDR1 is MNHEY, CDR2 SMNVEV, per germline (reference sequence). The CDR3 is 12 amino acids. Deletions cut 2 bases from V and 8 bases from J, with 9 bases between. The CDR3 bases are TGTGCCAGCAGTTTAGCGGGACAAGAAGCTTTCTTT. This codes for CASSLAGQEAFF.

In regard to this clonotype: This clone may be a read error of a much larger clone one base away. The chain combines TRBV7-6 with TRBJ1-1, with D perhaps TRBD1 (6 bases). Germline CDR1 SGHVS, CDR2 FNYEAQ. V lost 5 bases, J lost 4 bases, and 20 bases lay in between. There are 16 residues in the CDR3. Here the CDR3 reads CASSPSGAGLGTEAFF. In nucleotides, the CDR3 is TGTGCCAGCAGCCCGTCGGGGGCCGGGTTGGGCACTGAAGCTTTCTTT.

This clonotype has more than one count but fewer than ten. The chain recombines TRBV6-8 with TRBJ1-2, with D unresolved. The length of the CDR3 is 15 residues. The V gene lost 7 bases and the J gene lost 3 bases, with 18 bases spanning the gap. Germline CDR1 MNHGY, CDR2 SAAAGT. CDR3 nucleotides: TGTGCCAGCACCCCAAGTGGACGGTTGGACTATGGCTACACCTTC. Protein product: CASTPSGRLDYGYTF.

This clonotype was observed at least ten times. The chain is built from TRBV5-6 and TRBJ2-3; D is possibly TRBD2 (6 bases). The CDR3 consists of 15 residues. V lost 5 bases and J 1 base, leaving 14 bases between the germline ends. The V gene's germline CDR1 is SGHDT and CDR2 YYEEEE. The DNA for the CDR3 is TGTGCCAGCAGTGGAGGGGTTAAAGGCACAGATACGCAGTATTTT. Encoded protein: CASSGGVKGTDTQYF.

This clonotype was seen only a few times. The V call is TRBV7-9, the J call TRBJ1-1; TRBD1 matches 9 bases. CDR3 length equals 16 residues. The germline V gene has CDR1 SEHNR and CDR2 FQNEAQ (reference sequence). Trimming took 4 bases from V and 4 from J; bases not matched to a gene: 10. Here the CDR3 reads CASSSALTGGGTEAFF. The DNA of the CDR3 is TGTGCCAGCAGCTCCGCCTTGACAGGGGGAGGCACTGAAGCTTTCTTT.

This clonotype was recorded at least ten times. The chain links TRBV7-2 to TRBJ2-1, with TRBD2 as a possible D gene (7 bases). Between the trimmed V and J ends, which lost 2 bases and 5 bases, there was a span of 22 bases. Germline V gene data show CDR1 as SGHTA and CDR2 as FQGNSA. CDR3 length: 18 residues. Here the CDR3 reads CASSLTLGGTNRDNEQFF. For the CDR3, the DNA is TGTGCCAGCAGCTTAACTCTAGGGGGGACTAATAGGGACAATGAGCAGTTCTTC.

The V and J genes are TRBV7-4 and TRBJ2-4; a weak D match, TRBD1 (8 bases). The CDR3 runs to 18 residues. The germline V and J ends were trimmed by 5 bases and 0 bases, with 20 bases remaining between them. Germline CDR1 and CDR2: SGHVT and SQSDAQ. CDR3 sequence reads: CASSLSTGGELAKNIQYF. CDR3 sequence (DNA): TGTGCCAGCAGCCTGTCTACAGGGGGGGAACTAGCCAAAAACATTCAGTACTTC.

Worth noting for this clonotype: It is likely a read error, because the conserved phenylalanine at the end of the CDR3 is missing. The gene calls are TRBV7-6 and TRBJ1-1; the D gene is possibly TRBD1 (6 bases). The germline V and J ends were trimmed by 2 bases and 0 bases, with 7 bases remaining between them. CDR3 length equals 14 residues. Germline V CDR1 and CDR2: SGHVS, FNYEAQ. In DNA form, the CDR3 reads TGTGCCAGCAGCTTAAGGGGGGTGAACACTGAAGCTTTCCTT. It codes for CASSLRGVNTEAFL.

A note on this clonotype: Germline is not matched at one junction end, which may reflect a read error. V and J are TRBV24-1 and TRBJ1-1; perhaps TRBD1 as D (6 bases). In germline, CDR1 is KGHDR, CDR2 SFDVKD. The CDR3 covers 13 residues. In nucleotides, the CDR3 is TGTGCCACCAAGGCAGGGGTGAACACTGTAGCTTTCTTT. This translates into CATKAGVNTVAFF.

This chain uses TRBV3-1 with TRBJ2-6; D call uncertain. Germline V gene data show CDR1 as LGHDT and CDR2 as YNNKEL (reference sequence). V dropped 3 bases and J dropped 3 bases, with 9 bases sitting between them. This CDR3 has 15 residues. The CDR3 is CASSHEGIGANVLTF. The CDR3 nucleotides read TGTGCCAGCAGCCATGAAGGAATTGGGGCCAACGTCCTGACTTTC.

The J gene is TRBJ1-5, the V gene TRBV19, with 7 bases identical to TRBD1. Germline CDR1 LNHDA, CDR2 SQIVND (reference sequence). V trimming: 3 bases; J trimming: 6 bases; junction bases outside the gene matches: 5. CDR3 length: 14 residues. CDR3 protein: CASSMTGFPQPQHF. In nucleotides, the CDR3 is TGTGCCAGTAGTATGACAGGGTTCCCTCAGCCCCAGCATTTT. The whole variable domain, filled in from reference TRBV19 and TRBJ1-5, reads DGGITQSPKYLFRKEGQNVTLSCEQNLNHDAMYWYRQDPGQGLRLIYYSQIVNDFQKGDIAEGYSVSREKKESFPLTVTSAQKNPTAFYLCASSMTGFPQPQHFGDGTRLSIL.

This clonotype showed up just a few times. The chain employs TRBV4-2 and TRBJ1-2; 8 nucleotides line up with TRBD1. From germline, CDR1 is LGHNA and CDR2 YNFKEQ. V lost 4 bases to trimming and J lost 3 bases; unmatched junction nucleotides: 10. This CDR3 has 16 amino acids. The CDR3 nucleotides read TGTGCCAGCAGCCCTAGACCTTTGACAGGGGACTATGGCTACACCTTC. Residues: CASSPRPLTGDYGYTF.

The chain couples TRBV7-2 to TRBJ2-3; D call uncertain. V was pared by 5 bases and J by 7 bases, with 19 bases between. Looked up from germline, CDR1 is SGHTA and CDR2 is FQGNSA. The CDR3 consists of 15 residues. CDR3 sequence: CASSLRSAAANTQYF. CDR3 DNA sequence: TGTGCCAGCAGCCTCCGCTCGGCCGCGGCAAATACGCAGTATTTT.

The gene calls are TRBV7-9 and TRBJ1-2; tentatively, D is TRBD1 (5 bases). Germline V gene lookup returns CDR1 SEHNR and CDR2 FQNEAQ (reference sequence). This CDR3 contains 15 residues. Trimming removed 1 base at V and 0 bases at J, with 9 bases between. The CDR3 spells CASSLGDGSNYGYTF. CDR3 nucleotides: TGTGCCAGCAGCTTAGGGGACGGGTCTAACTATGGCTACACCTTC.

This chain joins TRBV7-6 and TRBJ2-1; D is possibly TRBD1 or TRBD2 (5 bases each). The CDR3 is 16 residues long. V lost 4 bases and J lost 7, with 20 bases in between. The germline gives CDR1 SGHVS, CDR2 FNYEAQ. The CDR3, as DNA: TGTGCCAGCAGCTCAAGGGACCTAAAAAAAGCGAATGAGCAGTTCTTC. Protein sequence: CASSSRDLKKANEQFF.

In its sample, this clonotype was seen a few times. An end of the junction differs from the germline gene, which may be a read error. Here the CDR3 DNA reads TGTGTCAGCAGCAGGACAGAAACCTACACCGGGGAGCTGTTTTTT. It is translated as CVSSRTETYTGELFF. J is TRBJ2-2 and V is TRBV3-1, with a tentative D call TRBD1 (6 bases). Germline CDR1 reads LGHDT; CDR2 reads YNNKEL (reference sequence). The CDR3 runs 15 residues.

J is TRBJ1-1 and V is TRBV10-3; no firm D call. The CDR3 contains 11 residues. Germline V gene lookup returns CDR1 ENHRY and CDR2 SYGVKD. V shed 0 bases and J shed 7 bases, with 3 bases lying between them. CDR3 sequence: CAISESYEAFF. The CDR3 bases are TGTGCCATCAGTGAGTCTTATGAAGCTTTCTTT.